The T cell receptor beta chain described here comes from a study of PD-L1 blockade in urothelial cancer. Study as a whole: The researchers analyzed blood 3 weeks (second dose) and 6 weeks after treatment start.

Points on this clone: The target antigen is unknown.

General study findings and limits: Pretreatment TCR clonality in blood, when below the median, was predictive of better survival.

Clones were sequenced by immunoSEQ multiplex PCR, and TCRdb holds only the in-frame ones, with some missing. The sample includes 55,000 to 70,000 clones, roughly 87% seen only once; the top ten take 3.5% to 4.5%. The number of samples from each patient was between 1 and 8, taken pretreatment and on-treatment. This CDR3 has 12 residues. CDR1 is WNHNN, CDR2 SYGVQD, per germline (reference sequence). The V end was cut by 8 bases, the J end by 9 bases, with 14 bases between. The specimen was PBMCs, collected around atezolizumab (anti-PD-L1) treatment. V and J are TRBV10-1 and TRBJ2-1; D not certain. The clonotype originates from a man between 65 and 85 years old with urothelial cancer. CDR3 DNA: TGCGCCAGCTCCCCATCGAGGCGTGAGCAGTTCTTC. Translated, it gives CASSPSRREQFF.